The 7 T cell receptor beta chains below all came from one sample that was sequenced in a study of blood T cell repertoires in COVID-19. Libraries were prepared by immunoSEQ multiplex PCR; TCRdb keeps only in-frame clonotypes and omits some of them. The top ten hold 4.9% of the sample, which has about 200,000 clones, approximately 81% seen once. Sequencing input: peripheral blood. The receptor source for this set is a woman older than 75 with acute or convalescent COVID-19.

This clone was picked up a small number of times. The genes are TRBV7-9 and TRBJ2-7; D is ambiguous. The CDR3 is 12 residues long. Trimming pared 4 bases from V and 9 bases from J, leaving 13 bases between. Germline CDR1 reads SEHNR; CDR2 reads FQNEAQ (reference sequence). This CDR3 reads CASSSSSLGQYF. Here the CDR3 DNA reads TGTGCCAGCAGCTCCTCATCCCTCGGGCAGTACTTC.

The chain has TRBV7-2 and TRBJ1-5; D may be TRBD1 (6 bases). CDR1 SGHTA and CDR2 FQGNSA come from the germline V gene. This CDR3 is 17 amino acids long. V was shortened by 1 base and J by 1 base, with 14 bases between the two germline ends. The CDR3, as DNA: TGTGCCAGCAGCTTAGGGGGGGCGCGGGGGAGCAATCAGCCCCAGCATTTT. This gives the protein CASSLGGARGSNQPQHF. Drawing the rest from reference TRBV7-2 and TRBJ1-5, the complete variable domain is GAGVSQSPSNKVTEKGKDVELRCDPISGHTALYWYRQSLGQGLEFLIYFQGNSAPDKSGLPSDRFSAERTGGSVSTLTIQRTQQEDSAVYLCASSLGGARGSNQPQHFGDGTRLSIL.

The J gene is TRBJ2-3, the V gene TRBV7-2, with a possible D match to TRBD1 (6 bases). V lost 7 bases, J lost 1 base, and 15 bases lay in between. CDR3 size: 15 residues. Germline-derived CDR1 and CDR2 are SGHTA and FQGNSA. The CDR3 DNA reads TGTGCCAGCAACGTACAGGGACCAGGCACAGATACGCAGTATTTT. Its translation: CASNVQGPGTDTQYF.

The chain recombines TRBV29-1 with TRBJ2-5; 11 nucleotides agree with TRBD2. This CDR3 has 11 amino acids. CDR1 is SQVTM, CDR2 ANQGSEA, per germline. Trimming removed 4 bases from V and 13 bases from J; junction bases left unmatched: 5. The CDR3 region is CSVGRLAGLYF. CDR3 DNA sequence: TGCAGCGTTGGCCGACTAGCGGGACTGTACTTC.

The chain employs TRBV6-6 and TRBJ1-2; 7 bases fit TRBD1. The germline CDR1 and CDR2 sequences are MNHNY and SVGAGI (reference sequence). This CDR3 is built from 15 residues. V shed 5 bases and J 4 bases; nucleotides not matched to a gene: 10. CDR3 sequence reads: CASSPQGVAFYGYTF. The CDR3 DNA is TGTGCCAGCAGTCCTCAGGGGGTTGCATTCTATGGCTACACCTTC.

This clone was recorded only once. The chain has TRBV18 and TRBJ2-1; TRBD2 agrees at 14 bases. V gave up 3 bases and J gave up 6 bases; unmatched junction bases: 7. Per the germline V gene, CDR1 is KGHSH and CDR2 is LQKENI. The CDR3 runs to 17 residues. The CDR3 DNA follows: TGTGCCAGCTCACCGGGACTAGCGGGAGCTGGGGGCAATGAGCAGTTCTTC. Translating it yields CASSPGLAGAGGNEQFF.

J is TRBJ1-5 and V is TRBV7-2, with D unresolved. V lost 4 bases to trimming and J lost 0 bases, with 4 bases between them. CDR1 SGHTA and CDR2 FQGNSA come from the germline V gene. The CDR3 spans 13 residues. CDR3 region: CASSYNSNQPQHF. The CDR3 DNA reads as TGTGCCAGCAGCTACAATAGCAATCAGCCCCAGCATTTT.